The 30 T cell receptor beta chains given below trace back to one sample, sequenced in a study of CD4 and CD8 cells across lung adenocarcinoma regions. From the PCR reads, TCRdb called clonotypes with MiXCR, one entry per CDR3 protein. Of 1,500 to 2,000 distinct CDR3 sequences listed, about half are singletons. Sequencing was done on a sample of CD4+ T cells from the center of a lung tumor. The receptors shown here come from a female donor with lung adenocarcinoma. The CD4 and CD8 labels of this study may be unreliable.

The chain's CDR3 is CASSQAGQGYYGYTF. CDR3 DNA sequence: TGTGCCAGCAGCCAAGCCGGACAGGGCTACTATGGCTACACCTTC. The chain combines TRBV3-1 with TRBJ1-2; 8 nucleotides match TRBD1. The germline V gene encodes CDR1 LGHDT and CDR2 YNNKEL (reference sequence). The CDR3 runs to 15 residues. Trimming cost V 1 base and J 3 bases; bases outside gene matches: 4.

With regard to this clonotype: One end of the junction varies from germline; a read error may be responsible. This rearrangement joins TRBV3-1 to TRBJ2-4; possible D gene TRBD1, 6 bases. The CDR3 runs to 14 residues. CDR1 and CDR2 from the germline V gene are LGHDT and YNNKEL (reference sequence). The CDR3 DNA sequence: TGTGGCGGCACGGGGCTGGGGGCCACAAATACTCAGTATTTC. This codes for CGGTGLGATNTQYF.

This clonotype is medium-sized in the sample. The gene calls are TRBV6-1 and TRBJ1-2; D is unresolved. Germline CDR1 is MNHNS and CDR2 is SASEGT. This CDR3 is built from 13 residues. V was trimmed by 5 bases and J by 2 bases, leaving 9 bases between them. This CDR3 is CASSLQLNYGYTF. In nucleotides, the CDR3 is TGTGCCAGCAGTCTGCAGCTCAACTATGGCTACACCTTC.

This clonotype has just one count. Lacking the conserved final phenylalanine or tryptophan, this CDR3 likely reflects a read error. The DNA is omitted, as the CDR3 cannot be located on it reliably, and the CDR3 follows TCRdb's listing. This chain joins TRBV27 and TRBJ2-4. From its first to its last residue, the CDR3 has 11 amino acids. CDR1 is MNHEY and CDR2 is SMNVEV in the germline V gene (reference sequence). The CDR3 region is CASILPWFQSI.

This clonotype was recorded a few times. V is TRBV25-1 and J is TRBJ2-1; D is undetermined. Germline CDR1 reads MGHDK; CDR2 reads SYGVNS. The CDR3 sequence is 16 residues long. The ends were cut back, 3 bases at V and 2 bases at J, with 14 bases in the middle. The CDR3 sequence is CASSDGTIFTYNEQFF. The CDR3, as DNA: TGTGCCAGCAGTGACGGAACTATTTTTACCTACAATGAGCAGTTCTTC.

The J gene is TRBJ2-2, the V gene TRBV6-1; TRBD1 might be the D (6 bases). Trimming stripped 5 bases from V and 1 base from J, with 11 bases between. The CDR3 runs to 15 residues. The germline gives CDR1 MNHNS, CDR2 SASEGT. CDR3 residues: CASSRGYLNTGELFF. The CDR3 coding sequence is TGTGCCAGCAGTAGGGGGTACCTGAACACCGGGGAGCTGTTTTTT.

This clonotype occurred a few times. This sequence may be a read error, since a much larger clone differs from it by one base. This chain links TRBV10-3 with TRBJ2-1; TRBD2 aligns across 14 bases. J gave up 7 bases and V 10 bases, and 9 bases lay outside the gene matches. CDR1 and CDR2 (germline): ENHRY, SYGVKD. This CDR3 has 15 amino acids. CDR3 amino acids: CANRGGLAGDNEQFF. CDR3 coding DNA: TGTGCCAACAGGGGGGGACTAGCGGGAGATAATGAGCAGTTCTTC.

Only a few counts were recorded for this clonotype. The rearrangement links TRBV27 to TRBJ1-1; no definite D call. CDR1 is MNHEY, CDR2 SMNVEV, per germline (reference sequence). V gave up 8 bases and J gave up 5 bases, with 15 bases separating them. The CDR3 is 13 residues long. The CDR3 spells CASGPGRRTEAFF. The CDR3 DNA reads as TGTGCCAGCGGGCCGGGGAGGAGGACTGAAGCTTTCTTT.

This clonotype showed up just once. The chain uses TRBV11-2 and TRBJ2-2, with D maybe TRBD1 (5 bases). From germline, CDR1 is SGHAT and CDR2 FQNNGV. V dropped 1 base and J dropped 4 bases, with 7 bases sitting between them. The CDR3 is 14 residues long. The CDR3 loop reads CASSLGQSTGELFF. The CDR3 DNA is TGTGCCAGCAGCTTAGGACAGAGCACCGGGGAGCTGTTTTTT.

This clonotype was counted only a few times. The J gene is TRBJ1-4, the V gene TRBV6-1; perhaps TRBD1 as D (5 bases). CDR1 is MNHNS and CDR2 is SASEGT in the germline V gene. The germline V and J ends were trimmed by 8 bases and 4 bases, with 11 bases remaining between them. The CDR3 sequence is 13 residues long. CDR3 bases: TGTGCCAGCTTCGACAGACATAATGAAAAACTGTTTTTT. Protein product: CASFDRHNEKLFF.

The sample holds a few counts of this clonotype. This chain links TRBV11-3 with TRBJ2-1; tentatively, D is TRBD1 (6 bases). Germline V gene sequence: CDR1 SGHNT, CDR2 YENEEA. The CDR3 loop spans 18 amino acids. V was clipped by 1 base and J by 5 bases, with 21 bases between them. CDR3 amino acids: CASSLGGGWDLLNNEQFF. The CDR3 nucleotides are TGTGCCAGCAGCTTAGGAGGGGGTTGGGATCTCTTAAACAATGAGCAGTTCTTC.

The rearrangement links TRBV6-1 to TRBJ2-7, with D possibly being TRBD1 (5 bases). The germline gives CDR1 MNHNS, CDR2 SASEGT. V was clipped by 1 base and J by 2 bases, with 12 bases between them. This CDR3 has 15 amino acids. The CDR3 spells CASSEGAGSAYEQYF. The DNA of the CDR3 is TGTGCCAGCAGTGAAGGAGCAGGGTCAGCCTACGAGCAGTACTTC.

Regarding this clonotype: Germline is not matched at one junction end, which may reflect a read error. This chain uses TRBV6-1 with TRBJ2-3; 14 bases are shared with TRBD2. The length of the CDR3 is 15 residues. CDR1 and CDR2 (germline): MNHNS, SASEGT. CDR3 residues: CASSGLAGGQDTQYF. CDR3 sequence (DNA): TGTGCCAGCAGTGGACTAGCGGGAGGGCAAGATACGCAGTACTTT.

CDR3 DNA: TGTGCCAGCAGTTACTCCACGGGGGCGCGCGGGGAGCTGTTTTTT. Its protein is CASSYSTGARGELFF. This chain links TRBV6-5 with TRBJ2-2; D might be TRBD1 or TRBD2, each matching 6 bases. Between the trimmed V and J ends, which lost 0 bases and 7 bases, there was a span of 12 bases. The CDR3 extends over 15 amino acids. Germline V lookup: CDR1 MNHEY, CDR2 SVGAGI.

The chain has TRBV6-1 and TRBJ2-5, with unresolved D. The CDR3 runs to 14 residues. Germline CDR1 MNHNS, CDR2 SASEGT. V was cut by 3 bases and J by 4 bases, with 12 bases left in between. The CDR3 sequence: CASSDLARGETQYF. The CDR3 coding sequence is TGTGCCAGCAGTGACCTGGCGAGAGGAGAGACCCAGTACTTC.

The chain is built from TRBV5-5 and TRBJ2-1; D is ambiguous. V was shortened by 1 base and J by 0 bases, with 8 bases between the two germline ends. The V gene's germline CDR1 is SGHKS and CDR2 YYEKEE (reference sequence). This CDR3 is 15 amino acids long. CDR3 in DNA: TGTGCCAGCAGCTTGTGGGCGAGCTCCTACAATGAGCAGTTCTTC. Its protein is CASSLWASSYNEQFF.

The chain joins TRBV11-2 to TRBJ2-1; the match to TRBD2 covers 12 bases. Looked up from germline, CDR1 is SGHAT and CDR2 is FQNNGV. Germline trimming cut 1 base from V and 0 bases from J; bases unmatched to any gene: 16. The CDR3 has 22 amino acids. CDR3 nucleotide sequence: TGTGCCAGCAGCTTAGCACTAGCGGGAGGATTTTTAGAGTACGGCTCCTACAATGAGCAGTTCTTC. Residues: CASSLALAGGFLEYGSYNEQFF.

This chain links TRBV6-1 with TRBJ2-5, with 10 bases lining up with TRBD2. The tail of the sequence fits TRBJ2-7 better, so the J call may be wrong. The germline V gene has CDR1 MNHNS and CDR2 SASEGT. The CDR3 totals 16 residues. CDR3 residues: CASSPLAGAVSYEQYF. The CDR3 DNA follows: TGTGCCAGCAGTCCTCTAGCGGGGGCGGTTTCCTACGAGCAGTACTTC.

This chain connects TRBV11-2 to TRBJ2-1, with unresolved D. Matching the DNA end better, TRBJ2-5 makes the J call doubtful. The germline gives CDR1 SGHAT, CDR2 FQNNGV. The CDR3 has 12 residues. CDR3 residues: CASSADQETQYF. CDR3 DNA sequence: TGTGCCAGCAGCGCCGATCAAGAGACCCAGTACTTC.

The table lists this clonotype with a few counts. CDR3 DNA: TGTGCCAGCAGCCCCGACAGGGGAGAGACAGATACGCAGTATTTT. Translated, it gives CASSPDRGETDTQYF. The chain combines TRBV11-3 with TRBJ2-3; the match to TRBD1 covers 8 bases. V lost 5 bases to trimming and J lost 3 bases; unmatched junction nucleotides: 7. Per germline, CDR1 SGHNT and CDR2 YENEEA. The CDR3 is 15 amino acids.

CDR3 residues: CASSYGETQYF. The CDR3 DNA is TGTGCCAGCAGTTACGGAGAGACCCAGTACTTC. This chain links TRBV6-5 with TRBJ2-5; D gene uncertain. The CDR3 contains 11 residues. Germline values: CDR1 MNHEY, CDR2 SVGAGI. V lost 2 bases and J lost 4, with 2 bases in between.

Points on this clonotype: This sequence may be a read error, since a much larger clone differs from it by one base. The chain joins TRBV6-1 to TRBJ2-1; D is unresolved. Judging by the DNA end, TRBJ2-5 fits better; the J call may be wrong. This CDR3 comprises 12 residues. Germline CDR1 and CDR2: MNHNS and SASEGT. The CDR3 is CVSSRWEETQYF. For the CDR3, the DNA is TGTGTCAGCTCACGGTGGGAAGAGACCCAGTACTTC.

The V gene is TRBV7-2, the J gene TRBJ2-1; 7 nucleotides match TRBD2. Judging by the DNA end, TRBJ2-7 fits better; the J call may be wrong. From germline, CDR1 is SGHTA and CDR2 FQGNSA. The CDR3 loop spans 14 amino acids. This chain's CDR3 is CASSSGDYSSEQYF. CDR3 coding DNA: TGTGCCAGCAGTTCGGGGGACTATTCGTCCGAGCAGTACTTC.

This clonotype has more than one count but fewer than ten. V usage is TRBV6-1 and J usage is TRBJ2-1, with 11 positions matching TRBD2. CDR3 length equals 13 residues. Germline V gives CDR1 MNHNS, CDR2 SASEGT. The V gene end was trimmed by 4 bases and the J gene end by 7 bases; junction bases not matched to a gene: 0. The CDR3 nucleotides are TGTGCCAGCAGTGTAGCGGGAGGGAATGAGCAGTTCTTC. Amino acid sequence: CASSVAGGNEQFF.

This clonotype is large in the sample. The gene calls are TRBV6-1 and TRBJ2-3, with 7 bases aligning to TRBD1. J was trimmed by 6 bases and V by 2 bases; bases with no gene match: 17. CDR3 length equals 18 residues. Germline-derived CDR1 and CDR2 are MNHNS and SASEGT. The CDR3 reads CASSEPNDRVRGSDTQYF. CDR3 nucleotides: TGTGCCAGCAGTGAACCTAACGACAGGGTGAGAGGTAGCGATACGCAGTATTTT.

For the CDR3, the DNA is TGCGCCAGCAGCCCCGGGACTACTAGCCTCACAGATACGCAGTATTTT. This gives the protein CASSPGTTSLTDTQYF. V and J are TRBV10-2 and TRBJ2-3; 7 nucleotides line up with TRBD2. This CDR3 has 16 residues. The ends lost 6 bases at V and 2 bases at J; junction bases unmatched: 11. CDR1 is WSHSY, CDR2 SAAADI, per germline.

By its share, this clonotype is medium-sized (0.01 to 0.1%). The chain employs TRBV6-1 and TRBJ2-1, with 11 bases fitting TRBD2. The germline gives CDR1 MNHNS, CDR2 SASEGT. Losses at the gene ends were 2 bases for V and 0 bases for J; bases not matched to a gene: 15. This CDR3 is built from 21 residues. The CDR3 protein is CASSERVWMLAGGSSYNEQFF. Written as DNA, the CDR3 is TGTGCCAGCAGTGAAAGGGTATGGATGTTAGCGGGGGGGAGCTCCTACAATGAGCAGTTCTTC.

Judged by abundance, this clonotype is large. The gene calls are TRBV6-5 and TRBJ2-1; 10 bases map to TRBD2. This CDR3 contains 15 residues. Trimming at V came to 3 bases and at J to 5 bases, leaving 4 bases not matched to a gene. The germline CDR1 and CDR2 sequences are MNHEY and SVGAGI. The chain's CDR3 is CASSYSTSGHNEQFF. The CDR3 DNA is TGTGCCAGCAGTTATTCGACTAGCGGGCACAATGAGCAGTTCTTC.

The rearrangement links TRBV6-4 to TRBJ2-1; weak D call: TRBD2 (5 bases). The V end lost 3 bases, the J end lost 6 bases, and 15 bases lay between the germline ends. The CDR3 is 15 residues long. The V gene's germline CDR1 is MRHNA and CDR2 SNTAGT. CDR3 region: CASSERGIEGNEQFF. CDR3 sequence (DNA): TGTGCCAGCAGTGAAAGAGGGATAGAGGGCAATGAGCAGTTCTTC.

The rearrangement uses TRBV12-3 or TRBV12-4 and TRBJ2-7; D uncertain. With 5 bases removed from V and 7 bases from J, the gap between germline ends came to 12 bases. This CDR3 contains 12 residues. DNA for the CDR3: TGTGCCAGCAGTCCCTCCGATTGGGAGCAGTACTTC. Translating it yields CASSPSDWEQYF.